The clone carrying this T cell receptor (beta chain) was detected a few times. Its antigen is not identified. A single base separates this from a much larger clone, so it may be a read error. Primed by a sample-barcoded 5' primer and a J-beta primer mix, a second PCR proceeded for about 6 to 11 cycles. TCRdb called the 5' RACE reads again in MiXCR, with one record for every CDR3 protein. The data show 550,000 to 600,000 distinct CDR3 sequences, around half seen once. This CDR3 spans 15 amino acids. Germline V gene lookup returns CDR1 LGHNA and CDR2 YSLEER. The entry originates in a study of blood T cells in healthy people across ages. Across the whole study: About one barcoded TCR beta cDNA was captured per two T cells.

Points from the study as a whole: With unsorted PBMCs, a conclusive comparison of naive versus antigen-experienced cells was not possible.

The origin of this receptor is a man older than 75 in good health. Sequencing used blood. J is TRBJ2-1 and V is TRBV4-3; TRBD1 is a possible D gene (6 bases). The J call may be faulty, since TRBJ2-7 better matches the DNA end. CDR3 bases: TGCGCCAGCAGCCCAGGGGTCGGCTCCTACAATGAGCAGTACTTC. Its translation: CASSPGVGSYNEQYF.